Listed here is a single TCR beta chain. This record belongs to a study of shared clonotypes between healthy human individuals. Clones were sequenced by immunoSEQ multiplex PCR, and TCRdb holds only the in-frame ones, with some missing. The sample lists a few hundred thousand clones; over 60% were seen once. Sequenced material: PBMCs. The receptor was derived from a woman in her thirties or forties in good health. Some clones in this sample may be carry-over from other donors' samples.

The CDR3 spells CASSLGPSGRGETQYF. Written as DNA, the CDR3 is TGCGCCAGCAGCTTGGGGCCTAGCGGGAGAGGGGAGACCCAGTACTTC. The V and J genes are TRBV5-1 and TRBJ2-5; 10 positions match TRBD2. Trimming cost V 0 bases and J 5 bases; bases outside gene matches: 7. Germline loops: CDR1 SGHRS, CDR2 YFSETQ. This CDR3 comprises 16 residues.